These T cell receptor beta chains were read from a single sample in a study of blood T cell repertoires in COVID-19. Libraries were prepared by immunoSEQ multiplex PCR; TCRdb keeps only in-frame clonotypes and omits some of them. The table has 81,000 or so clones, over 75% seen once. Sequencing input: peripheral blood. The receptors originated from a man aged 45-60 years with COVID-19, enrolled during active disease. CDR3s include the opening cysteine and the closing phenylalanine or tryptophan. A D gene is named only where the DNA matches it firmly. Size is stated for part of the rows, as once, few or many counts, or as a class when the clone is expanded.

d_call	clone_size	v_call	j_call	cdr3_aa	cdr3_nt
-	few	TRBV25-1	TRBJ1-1	CASSDLGGNTEAFF	TGTGCCAGCAGTGATTTAGGGGGAAACACTGAAGCTTTCTTT
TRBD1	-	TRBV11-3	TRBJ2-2	CASSPGQTNTGELFF	TGTGCCAGCAGCCCGGGACAGACTAACACCGGGGAGCTGTTTTTT
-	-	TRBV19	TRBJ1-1	CASSPGSGTEAFF	TGTGCCAGTAGTCCGGGGAGCGGCACTGAAGCTTTCTTT
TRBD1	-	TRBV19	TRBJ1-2	CASSASGTGVVDGYTF	TGTGCCAGTAGTGCTAGCGGGACAGGGGTCGTCGATGGCTACACCTTC
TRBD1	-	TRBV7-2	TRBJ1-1	CASSFEPGGWNTEAFF	TGTGCCAGCAGCTTCGAACCAGGGGGCTGGAACACTGAAGCTTTCTTT
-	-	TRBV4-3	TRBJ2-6	CASSQDPGGGYGANVLTF	TGCGCCAGCAGCCAAGATCCCGGCGGAGGGTACGGGGCCAACGTCCTGACTTTC
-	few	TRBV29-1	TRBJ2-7	CSVEAGFRREQYF	TGCAGCGTTGAGGCGGGGTTTCGGAGGGAGCAGTACTTC
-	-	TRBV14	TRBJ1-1	CASSQQGLTEAFF	TGTGCCAGCAGCCAACAGGGCCTCACTGAAGCTTTCTTT
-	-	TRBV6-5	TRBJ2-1	CASRAQGGANNEQFF	TGTGCCAGCAGGGCTCAGGGGGGAGCAAACAATGAGCAGTTCTTC
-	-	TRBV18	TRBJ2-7	CASSEMLVFEQYF	TGTGCCAGCTCCGAAATGCTAGTTTTTGAGCAGTACTTC
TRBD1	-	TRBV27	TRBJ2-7	CASSFSRDSISYEQYF	TGTGCCAGCAGTTTCTCCCGGGACAGCATCTCCTACGAGCAGTACTTC
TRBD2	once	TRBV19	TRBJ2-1	CASSIGPAGKVYNEQFF	TGTGCCAGTAGTATCGGGCCAGCGGGGAAGGTCTACAATGAGCAGTTCTTC
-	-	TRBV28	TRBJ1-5	CASSLLFGGTAPGEGNQPQHF	TGTGCCAGCAGTTTATTGTTCGGGGGAACGGCACCGGGCGAAGGAAATCAGCCCCAGCATTTT
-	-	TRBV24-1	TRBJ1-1	CATSGGTEAFF	TGTGCCACCAGTGGAGGGACTGAAGCTTTCTTT
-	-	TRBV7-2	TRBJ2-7	CASSLAGGKSSYEQYF	TGTGCCAGCAGCTTAGCTGGCGGGAAAAGCTCCTACGAGCAGTACTTC
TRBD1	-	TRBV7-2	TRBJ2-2	CASSDRVPGELFF	TGTGCCAGCAGCGACAGGGTCCCCGGGGAGCTGTTTTTT
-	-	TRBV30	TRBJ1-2	CAWSVRSRVGYTF	TGTGCCTGGAGTGTACGATCCAGGGTTGGCTACACCTTC
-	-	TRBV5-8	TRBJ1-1	CASSYKQGEGNTEAFF	TGTGCCAGCAGCTATAAACAGGGAGAGGGGAACACTGAAGCTTTCTTT
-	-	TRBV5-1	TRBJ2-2	CASSFNTGTNTGELFF	TGCGCCAGCAGCTTTAATACGGGAACGAACACCGGGGAGCTGTTTTTT
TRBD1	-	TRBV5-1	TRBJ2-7	CASSLGKGQAPYEQYF	TGCGCCAGCAGCTTGGGGAAGGGACAGGCACCCTACGAGCAGTACTTC
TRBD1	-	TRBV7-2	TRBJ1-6	CASSRDRGQNLHF	TGTGCCAGCAGCCGGGACAGGGGCCAGAACCTCCACTTT
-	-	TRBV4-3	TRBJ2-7	CASSHSSRGLEQYF	TGCGCCAGCAGCCATTCAAGTCGAGGGCTTGAGCAGTACTTC
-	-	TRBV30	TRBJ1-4	CAWSYGGTTNEKLFF	TGTGCCTGGAGTTATGGGGGGACAACTAATGAAAAACTGTTTTTT
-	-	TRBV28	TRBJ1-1	CASRTSGLDTEAFF	TGTGCCAGCAGGACTTCAGGGTTGGACACTGAAGCTTTCTTT
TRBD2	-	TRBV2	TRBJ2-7	CASSAGLVKEQYF	TGTGCCAGCAGTGCGGGACTAGTGAAAGAGCAGTACTTC
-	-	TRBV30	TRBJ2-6	CAYPSVGDTSSGANVLTF	TGTGCCTATCCCTCAGTAGGGGACACTAGCTCTGGGGCCAACGTCCTGACTTTC
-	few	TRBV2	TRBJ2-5	CASSGYGETQYF	TGTGCCAGCAGTGGGTACGGGGAGACCCAGTACTTC
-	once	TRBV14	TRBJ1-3	CASSQNLRTVGNTIYF	TGTGCCAGCAGCCAAAACCTAAGGACAGTCGGAAACACCATATATTTT
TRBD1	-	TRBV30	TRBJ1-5	CAWDRANQPQHF	TGTGCCTGGGACAGGGCGAATCAGCCCCAGCATTTT
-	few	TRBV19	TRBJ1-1	CASSSRTLNTEAFF	TGTGCCAGTAGCTCCCGGACTCTGAACACTGAAGCTTTCTTT
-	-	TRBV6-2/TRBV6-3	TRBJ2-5	CASSYHSAQETQYF	TGTGCCAGCAGTTACCACAGTGCCCAAGAGACCCAGTACTTC
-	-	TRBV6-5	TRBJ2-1	CASSRTYNEQFF	TGTGCCAGCAGCCGGACATACAATGAGCAGTTCTTC
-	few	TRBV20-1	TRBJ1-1	CRSSVNTEAFF	TGCAGATCTTCGGTGAACACTGAAGCTTTCTTT
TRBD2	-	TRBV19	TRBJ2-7	CASSTPLAGSTYEQYF	TGTGCCAGTAGTACACCTCTAGCGGGCTCGACCTACGAGCAGTACTTC
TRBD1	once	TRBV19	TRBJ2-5	CASRRQGSQETQYF	TGTGCCAGTAGGCGACAGGGCTCCCAAGAGACCCAGTACTTC
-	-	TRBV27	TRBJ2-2	CASNSLIMAVNTGELFF	TGTGCCAGCAATTCCCTGATAATGGCCGTGAACACCGGGGAGCTGTTTTTT
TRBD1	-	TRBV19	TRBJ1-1	CASSPTGGLNTEAFF	TGTGCCAGTAGTCCGACAGGGGGGTTGAACACTGAAGCTTTCTTT
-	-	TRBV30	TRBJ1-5	CAWSRWGPKSNQPQHF	TGTGCCTGGAGCCGGTGGGGGCCGAAGAGCAATCAGCCCCAGCATTTT
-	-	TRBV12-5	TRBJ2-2	CASGLLLTGKTGELFF	TGTGCTAGTGGTTTGCTACTAACAGGGAAAACCGGGGAGCTGTTTTTT
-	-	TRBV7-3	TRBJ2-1	CASSLTPSREQFF	TGTGCCAGCAGCTTAACGCCGTCCCGGGAGCAGTTCTTC
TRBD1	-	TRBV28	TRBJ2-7	CASSLGQGLVEQYF	TGTGCCAGCAGTTTAGGACAGGGGTTGGTCGAGCAGTACTTC